Listed below are T cell receptor beta chains from one sample, sequenced in a study of blood T cell repertoires in COVID-19. Assay: immunoSEQ multiplex PCR; the TCRdb copy retains only in-frame clones and omits some. Of some 200,000 clones in the sample, 87% were seen once. Sequenced: peripheral blood. All receptors come from a man aged 18 to 35 with active or convalescent COVID-19. The CDR3 runs from the conserved cysteine through the conserved F or W. The listing skips clone size in some rows; elsewhere it reads once, few, many or a size class.

CDR3aa,abundance,v_gene,j_gene
CASSSDRGAEQYF,once,TRBV7-3,TRBJ2-7
CASSLHREIRTQYF,NA,TRBV6-2/TRBV6-3,TRBJ2-5
CASGLPGNWDTEAFF,NA,TRBV12-5,TRBJ1-1
CASSPTTGEASPLHF,NA,TRBV14,TRBJ1-6
CASSPRQVLNQPQHF,few,TRBV6-5,TRBJ1-5
CASSLGPGGLVPDTQYF,NA,TRBV11-3,TRBJ2-3
CASSEFSGRGTVNTEAFF,few,TRBV25-1,TRBJ1-1
CASSLRLGAYEQYF,NA,TRBV7-2,TRBJ2-7
CASSTRTDGPRNQPQHF,NA,TRBV4-1,TRBJ1-5
CASSPEGQENTEAFF,NA,TRBV5-6,TRBJ1-1
CASSRLGTSGQETQYF,NA,TRBV5-1,TRBJ2-5
CASSLRGPNTEAFF,NA,TRBV19,TRBJ1-1
CASSFRPRGDTQYF,NA,TRBV11-2,TRBJ2-3
CASSFGAGEQFF,NA,TRBV7-3,TRBJ2-1
CASSSPREGDTQYF,NA,TRBV11-3,TRBJ2-3
CASREAGGPDEQFF,NA,TRBV19,TRBJ2-1
CASSPQGGITNQPQHF,NA,TRBV18,TRBJ1-5
CASSINGGQGSPLHF,NA,TRBV19,TRBJ1-6
CASSILSGGGRNEQFF,NA,TRBV9,TRBJ2-1
CASSLAPRAGNNEQFF,NA,TRBV7-2,TRBJ2-1
CAISAGTGVTGELFF,NA,TRBV10-3,TRBJ2-2
CSVERPGANYGYTF,NA,TRBV29-1,TRBJ1-2
CASSQHSGISTDTQYF,NA,TRBV4-2,TRBJ2-3
CASTPSGGSTYGYTF,NA,TRBV7-2,TRBJ1-2
CATSAGVSGNTIYF,NA,TRBV24-1,TRBJ1-3
CASSLLRTGAREQYF,NA,TRBV11-3,TRBJ2-7
CASSLAGTVRANQPQHF,few,TRBV5-6,TRBJ1-5
CASSGQGWRTEAFF,NA,TRBV2,TRBJ1-1
CASLGARGPGYGYTF,NA,TRBV5-6,TRBJ1-2
CASSFQGARRTEAFF,NA,TRBV13,TRBJ1-1
CASSPTLSETQYF,NA,TRBV3-1/TRBV3-2,TRBJ2-5
CASSLDEGPPYF,NA,TRBV11-2,TRBJ2-5
CASRRTGFTEAFF,NA,TRBV27,TRBJ1-1
CASSLDNSGNQPQHF,few,TRBV5-4,TRBJ1-5
CASSLGHVGDQETQYF,NA,TRBV3-1/TRBV3-2,TRBJ2-5
CASRFRTGRFGVPGNTIYF,NA,TRBV5-4,TRBJ1-3
CASSLVGQGYEKLFF,NA,TRBV7-2,TRBJ1-4
CASGLQENTEAFF,NA,TRBV12-5,TRBJ1-1
CASSLLGQRHGDTF,NA,TRBV28,TRBJ1-2
CASSDPGTEAFF,NA,TRBV5-1,TRBJ1-1
CASTHRGDGYTF,NA,TRBV6-5,TRBJ1-2
CASGSSMNTEAFF,NA,TRBV7-9,TRBJ1-1
CASSRTSGSTYEQYF,few,TRBV7-2,TRBJ2-7
CASSLDLRRDTEAFF,NA,TRBV2,TRBJ1-1
CASSQDLGGGYGYTF,NA,TRBV4-2,TRBJ1-2
CASSVGTGRNTEAFF,NA,TRBV9,TRBJ1-1
CASSLIQNYEQYF,NA,TRBV11-2,TRBJ2-7
CASSFAARAGIYEQYF,NA,TRBV7-2,TRBJ2-7
CASSLLEDSPLHF,NA,TRBV11-2,TRBJ1-6
CASSLDARVNSPLHF,NA,TRBV5-1,TRBJ1-6
CASRGHSSGNTIYF,NA,TRBV30,TRBJ1-3
CASSLGRGLGNQPQHF,once,TRBV7-9,TRBJ1-5
CASSQDEGFQPQHF,NA,TRBV4-3,TRBJ1-5
CASSQRNTEAFF,NA,TRBV18,TRBJ1-1